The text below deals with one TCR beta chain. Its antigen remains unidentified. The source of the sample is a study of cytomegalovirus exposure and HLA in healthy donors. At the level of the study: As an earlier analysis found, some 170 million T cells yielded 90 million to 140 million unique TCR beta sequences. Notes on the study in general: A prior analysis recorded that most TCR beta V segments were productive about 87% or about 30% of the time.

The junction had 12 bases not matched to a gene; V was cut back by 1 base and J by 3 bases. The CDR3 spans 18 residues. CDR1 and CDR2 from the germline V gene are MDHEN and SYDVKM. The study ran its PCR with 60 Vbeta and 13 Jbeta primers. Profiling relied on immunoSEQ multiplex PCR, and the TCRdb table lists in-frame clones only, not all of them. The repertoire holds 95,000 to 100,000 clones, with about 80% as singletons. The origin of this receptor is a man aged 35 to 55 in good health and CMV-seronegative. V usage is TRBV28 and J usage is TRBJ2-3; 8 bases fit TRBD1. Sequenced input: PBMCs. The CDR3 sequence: CASSLSTSGGSWTDTQYF. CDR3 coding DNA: TGTGCCAGCAGTTTATCAACATCAGGGGGCAGTTGGACAGATACGCAGTATTTT.